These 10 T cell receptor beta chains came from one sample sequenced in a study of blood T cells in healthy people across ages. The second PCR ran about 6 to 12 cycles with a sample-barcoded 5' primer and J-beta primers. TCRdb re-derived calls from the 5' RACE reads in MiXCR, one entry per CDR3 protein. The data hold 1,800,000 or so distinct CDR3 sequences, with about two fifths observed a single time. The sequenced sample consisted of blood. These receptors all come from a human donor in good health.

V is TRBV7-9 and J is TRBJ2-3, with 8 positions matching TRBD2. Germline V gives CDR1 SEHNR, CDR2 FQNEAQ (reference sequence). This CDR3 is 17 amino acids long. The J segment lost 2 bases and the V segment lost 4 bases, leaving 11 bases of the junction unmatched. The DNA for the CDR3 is TGTGCCAGCAGCTCCTCTCGGGGGGGCGTGTACACAGATACGCAGTATTTT. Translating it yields CASSSSRGGVYTDTQYF.

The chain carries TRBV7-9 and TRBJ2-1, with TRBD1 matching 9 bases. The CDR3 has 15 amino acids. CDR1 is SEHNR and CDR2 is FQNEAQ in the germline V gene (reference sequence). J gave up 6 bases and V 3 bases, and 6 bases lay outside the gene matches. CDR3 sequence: CASSFGQGSFNEQFF. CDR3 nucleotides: TGTGCCAGCAGCTTTGGACAGGGGTCGTTCAATGAGCAGTTCTTC.

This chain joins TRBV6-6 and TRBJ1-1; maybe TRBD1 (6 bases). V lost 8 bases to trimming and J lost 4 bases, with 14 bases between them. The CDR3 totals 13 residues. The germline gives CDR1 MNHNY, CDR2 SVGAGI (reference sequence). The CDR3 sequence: CASGGALVTEAFF. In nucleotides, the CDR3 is TGTGCCAGCGGGGGGGCTTTGGTCACTGAAGCTTTCTTT.

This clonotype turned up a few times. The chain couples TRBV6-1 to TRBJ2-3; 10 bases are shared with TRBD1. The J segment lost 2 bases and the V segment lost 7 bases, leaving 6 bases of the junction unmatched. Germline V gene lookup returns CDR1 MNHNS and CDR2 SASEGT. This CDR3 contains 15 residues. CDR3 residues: CASTPGTGDTDTQYF. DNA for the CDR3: TGTGCCAGCACCCCCGGGACAGGGGACACAGATACGCAGTATTTT.

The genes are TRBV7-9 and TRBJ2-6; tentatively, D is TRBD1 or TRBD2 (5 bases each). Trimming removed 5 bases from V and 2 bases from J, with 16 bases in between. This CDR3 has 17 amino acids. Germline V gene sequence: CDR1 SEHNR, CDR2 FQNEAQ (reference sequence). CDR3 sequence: CASSTRTRGPGANVLTF. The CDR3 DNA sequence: TGTGCCAGCAGCACCCGGACGAGGGGACCTGGGGCCAACGTCCTGACTTTC.

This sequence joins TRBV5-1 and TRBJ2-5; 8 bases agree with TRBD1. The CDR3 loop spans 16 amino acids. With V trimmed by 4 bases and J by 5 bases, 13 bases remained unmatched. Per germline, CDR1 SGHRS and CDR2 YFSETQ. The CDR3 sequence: CASSTRTGNSYETQYF. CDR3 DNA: TGCGCCAGCAGCACGCGGACAGGGAATAGCTATGAGACCCAGTACTTC.

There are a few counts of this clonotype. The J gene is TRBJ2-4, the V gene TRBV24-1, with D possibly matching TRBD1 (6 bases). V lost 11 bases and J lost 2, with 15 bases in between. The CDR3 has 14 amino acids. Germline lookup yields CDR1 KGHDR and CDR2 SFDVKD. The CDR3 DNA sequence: TGTGCCAACAATCCAGGGGTGACCAAAAACATTCAGTACTTC. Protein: CANNPGVTKNIQYF.

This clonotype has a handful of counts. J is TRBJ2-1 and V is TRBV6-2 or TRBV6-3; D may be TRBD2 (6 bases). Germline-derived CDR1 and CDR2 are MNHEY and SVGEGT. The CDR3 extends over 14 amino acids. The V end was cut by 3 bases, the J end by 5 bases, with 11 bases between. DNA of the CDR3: TGTGCCAGCAGTTATAGTGGAGGGAACAATGAGCAGTTCTTC. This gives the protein CASSYSGGNNEQFF.

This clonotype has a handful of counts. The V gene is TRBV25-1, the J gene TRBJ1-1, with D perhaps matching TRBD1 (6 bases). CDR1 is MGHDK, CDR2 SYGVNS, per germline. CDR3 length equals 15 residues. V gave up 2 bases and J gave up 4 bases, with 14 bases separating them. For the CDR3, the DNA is TGTGCCAGCAGTGAAGGGGGCGCCCCGGGCACTGAAGCTTTCTTT. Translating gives CASSEGGAPGTEAFF.

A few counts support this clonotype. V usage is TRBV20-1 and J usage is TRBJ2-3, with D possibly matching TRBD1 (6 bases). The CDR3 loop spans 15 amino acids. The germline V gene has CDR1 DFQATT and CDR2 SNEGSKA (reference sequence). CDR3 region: CSVASQGSMADTQYF. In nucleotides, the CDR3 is TGCAGCGTTGCTAGTCAGGGGAGTATGGCAGATACGCAGTATTTT.